This paragraph reports one T cell receptor beta chain. The source of the sample is a study of chemoradiotherapy in HPV16-positive cancers. TCRdb keeps only in-frame clones here, not all; method: immunoSEQ multiplex PCR. Of under 4,000 clones listed, approximately 86% are singletons. The CDR3 loop spans 14 amino acids. CDR1 and CDR2 (germline): SGHTS, YDEGEE. Trimming removed 0 bases from V and 2 bases from J, with 7 bases in between. The TCR originated in a human donor with HPV-associated anogenital cancer. Sample: tumor tissue, taken from a patient who underwent chemoradiotherapy. V is TRBV5-8 and J is TRBJ2-3; D not resolved. The CDR3 DNA follows: TGTGCCAGCAGCTTGGCGCCTTTCACAGATACGCAGTATTTT. Translation: CASSLAPFTDTQYF.